Included here is one T cell receptor beta chain sequence, with context. TCRdb ran MiXCR on the 5' RACE reads and lists one entry per CDR3 protein. Of about 240,000 distinct CDR3 sequences listed, 20% to 30% are singletons. The sample comes from a study of CD8 T cells in ankylosing spondylitis. Looked up from germline, CDR1 is MNHNS and CDR2 is SASEGT. V was pared by 7 bases and J by 3 bases, with 5 bases of the junction left unmatched. The CDR3 covers 14 residues. This receptor was taken from a male donor with ankylosing spondylitis or in good health (not recorded which). The chain recombines TRBV6-1 with TRBJ2-7; 11 nucleotides match TRBD2. Sequencing was performed on blood, either unsorted or a sorted T cell fraction (not recorded which). This CDR3 reads CASKPSGGSYEQYF. CDR3 DNA sequence: TGTGCCAGCAAGCCTAGCGGGGGGAGCTACGAGCAGTACTTC.